Listed here are 17 T cell receptor beta chains from one sample, sequenced in a study of shared clonotypes between healthy human individuals. Some clones are missing from TCRdb's copy, which holds only in-frame ones; the method was immunoSEQ multiplex PCR. Among about 670,000 clones listed, roughly 78% were seen once. Sequencing was done on a sample of memory CD4+ T cells sorted from blood. The subset denotes: CD45RA-negative fraction. The receptors derive from a woman in her 30s in good health.

V is TRBV19 and J is TRBJ1-4; D gene ambiguous. V was shortened by 4 bases and J by 0 bases, with 6 bases between the two germline ends. From germline, CDR1 is LNHDA and CDR2 SQIVND (reference sequence). This CDR3 comprises 14 residues. The CDR3 sequence: CASSKTATNEKLFF. For the CDR3, the DNA is TGTGCCAGTAGTAAGACGGCAACTAATGAAAAACTGTTTTTT.

The chain combines TRBV7-3 with TRBJ1-3; D is unclear. The CDR3 runs to 17 residues. V lost 2 bases, J lost 0 bases, and 14 bases lay in between. Germline CDR1 SGHTA, CDR2 FQGTGA. The CDR3 nucleotides are TGTGCCAGCAGCTTACAGTACACAAAAGTCTCTGGAAACACCATATATTTT. This gives the protein CASSLQYTKVSGNTIYF.

The CDR3 spells CASRPGTGGYEQYF. The CDR3 coding sequence is TGTGCCAGCAGACCCGGGACAGGGGGCTACGAGCAGTACTTC. The chain employs TRBV28 and TRBJ2-7, with 11 positions matching TRBD1. The germline V gene encodes CDR1 MDHEN and CDR2 SYDVKM. The CDR3 is 14 residues long. With 6 bases clipped from V and 3 bases from J, the junction kept 4 bases outside the gene matches.

At least ten counts were recorded for this clone. The chain joins TRBV28 to TRBJ1-1; D gene uncertain. V was pared by 7 bases and J by 1 base, with 10 bases between. This CDR3 comprises 13 residues. The germline V gene encodes CDR1 MDHEN and CDR2 SYDVKM. CDR3 coding DNA: TGTGCCAGCACCCCGTCAGCGAACACTGAAGCTTTCTTT. Protein product: CASTPSANTEAFF.

V is TRBV25-1 and J is TRBJ2-5; TRBD1 might be the D (6 bases). This CDR3 is built from 15 residues. Per germline, CDR1 MGHDK and CDR2 SYGVNS. V was shortened by 6 bases and J by 2 bases, with 16 bases between the two germline ends. CDR3 in amino acids: CASSRGEGEQETQYF. The CDR3 nucleotides read TGTGCCAGCAGCCGGGGTGAGGGGGAACAAGAGACCCAGTACTTC. The whole variable domain, remainder taken from reference TRBV25-1 and TRBJ2-5, is EADIYQTPRYLVIGTGKKITLECSQTMGHDKMYWYQQDPGMELHLIHYSYGVNSTEKGDLSSESTVSRIRTEHFPLTLESARPSHTSQYLCASSRGEGEQETQYFGPGTRLLVL.

The chain combines TRBV9 with TRBJ2-5; TRBD2 agrees at 7 bases. The germline CDR1 and CDR2 sequences are SGDLS and YYNGEE. The junction had 10 bases not matched to a gene; V was cut back by 4 bases and J by 4 bases. This CDR3 has 15 residues. The CDR3 DNA is TGTGCCAGCAGCTCCTCCCTTAGCGGGCGAGAGACCCAGTACTTC. Translated: CASSSSLSGRETQYF.

This clone has at least ten counts. V and J are TRBV6-1 and TRBJ2-7; no clear D. Germline assignment: CDR1 MNHNS and CDR2 SASEGT. The ends were cut back, 4 bases at V and 3 bases at J, with 10 bases in the middle. This CDR3 contains 13 residues. The CDR3 DNA is TGTGCCAGCAGTGCCCGTCGAAACTACGAGCAGTACTTC. It specifies CASSARRNYEQYF.

This clone was observed a single time. This sequence joins TRBV7-6 and TRBJ1-1, with D possibly matching TRBD1 (5 bases). The V end lost 6 bases, the J end lost 1 base, and 18 bases lay between the germline ends. The CDR3 has 16 amino acids. Germline V lookup: CDR1 SGHVS, CDR2 FNYEAQ. CDR3 loop: CASSRGGGDQNTEAFF. CDR3 in DNA: TGTGCCAGCAGTCGGGGGGGAGGGGACCAGAACACTGAAGCTTTCTTT. Full variable domain (outside the CDR3, taken from reference TRBV7-6 and TRBJ1-1): GAGVSQSPRYKVTKRGQDVALRCDPISGHVSLYWYRQALGQGPEFLTYFNYEAQQDKSGLPNDRFSAERPEGSISTLTIQRTEQRDSAMYRCASSRGGGDQNTEAFFGQGTRLTVV.

This sequence joins TRBV6-6 and TRBJ1-2; D gene unclear. The CDR3 is made up of 14 amino acids. Trimming removed 4 bases from V and 4 bases from J, with 13 bases in between. Germline values: CDR1 MNHNY, CDR2 SVGAGI (reference sequence). The CDR3 DNA is TGTGCCAGCAGTTTAACGGCTGCCACCTATGGCTACACCTTC. Its protein product is CASSLTAATYGYTF.

This clone came up many times. The chain couples TRBV2 to TRBJ2-3, with D perhaps TRBD2 (5 bases). Germline CDR1 SNHLY, CDR2 FYNNEI. V lost 7 bases to trimming and J lost 3 bases, with 11 bases between them. CDR3 size: 13 residues. CDR3 DNA sequence: TGTGCCAGCACCGCAAGGGAGACAGATACGCAGTATTTT. It encodes CASTARETDTQYF.

This chain links TRBV4-1 with TRBJ2-1, with unresolved D. Germline-derived CDR1 and CDR2 are MGHRA and YSYEKL. This CDR3 contains 15 residues. V lost 0 bases, J lost 7 bases, and 13 bases lay in between. The CDR3 loop is CASSQDLYKGNEQFF. DNA for the CDR3: TGCGCCAGCAGCCAAGATCTCTATAAAGGAAATGAGCAGTTCTTC.

The CDR3 loop is CASSEPGLAGRNEQYF. In DNA, the CDR3 is TGCGCCAGCAGTGAGCCGGGACTAGCGGGAAGAAACGAGCAGTACTTC. The chain links TRBV10-1 to TRBJ2-7; 13 bases map to TRBD2. The CDR3 contains 16 residues. CDR1 and CDR2 (germline): WNHNN, SYGVQD (reference sequence). J gave up 5 bases and V 2 bases, and 6 bases lay outside the gene matches.

CDR3 DNA sequence: TGTGCCAGCTCACCCTTGGACAGTTACAATGAGCAGTTCTTC. Amino acid sequence: CASSPLDSYNEQFF. V is TRBV18 and J is TRBJ2-1; the D gene is possibly TRBD1 (6 bases). V lost 3 bases, J lost 4 bases, and 10 bases lay in between. The V gene's germline CDR1 is KGHSH and CDR2 LQKENI. The CDR3 sequence is 14 residues long.

V is TRBV5-1 and J is TRBJ2-3; D might be TRBD2 (5 bases). The CDR3 spans 17 residues. Deletions cut 4 bases from V and 2 bases from J, with 20 bases between. The germline CDR1 and CDR2 sequences are SGHRS and YFSETQ. CDR3 region: CASSPTTGVAITDTQYF. In nucleotides, the CDR3 is TGCGCCAGCAGCCCAACGACTGGGGTAGCGATCACAGATACGCAGTATTTT.

This clone was detected ten times or more. The chain carries TRBV7-8 and TRBJ1-1, with unresolved D. The CDR3 length is 13 residues. Trimming left V 4 bases short and J 1 base short, with 7 bases between. Looked up from germline, CDR1 is SGHVS and CDR2 is FQNEAQ. CDR3 sequence: CASSYLRNTEAFF. The CDR3 bases are TGTGCCAGCAGCTACCTTCGGAACACTGAAGCTTTCTTT.

The V gene is TRBV5-4, the J gene TRBJ2-7; D gene uncertain. Trimming pared 4 bases from V and 3 bases from J, leaving 8 bases between. The CDR3 has 12 residues. Germline lookup yields CDR1 SGHNT and CDR2 YYREEE (reference sequence). CDR3 DNA sequence: TGTGCCAGCAGCCTCCAGAACTACGAGCAGTACTTC. Translation gives CASSLQNYEQYF. The full variable domain, completed using reference TRBV5-4 and TRBJ2-7, is ETGVTQSPTHLIKTRGQQVTLRCSSQSGHNTVSWYQQALGQGPQFIFQYYREEENGRGNFPPRFSGLQFPNYSSELNVNALELDDSALYLCASSLQNYEQYFGPGTRLTVT.

This sequence joins TRBV19 and TRBJ2-2; TRBD1 or TRBD2 may be the D gene (5 bases each). Trimming stripped 4 bases from V and 4 bases from J, with 16 bases between. The CDR3 extends over 16 amino acids. CDR1 and CDR2 from the germline V gene are LNHDA and SQIVND (reference sequence). The CDR3 DNA follows: TGTGCCAGTAGTACGGGACGGTCTGGGATCACCGGGGAGCTGTTTTTT. Translation: CASSTGRSGITGELFF.